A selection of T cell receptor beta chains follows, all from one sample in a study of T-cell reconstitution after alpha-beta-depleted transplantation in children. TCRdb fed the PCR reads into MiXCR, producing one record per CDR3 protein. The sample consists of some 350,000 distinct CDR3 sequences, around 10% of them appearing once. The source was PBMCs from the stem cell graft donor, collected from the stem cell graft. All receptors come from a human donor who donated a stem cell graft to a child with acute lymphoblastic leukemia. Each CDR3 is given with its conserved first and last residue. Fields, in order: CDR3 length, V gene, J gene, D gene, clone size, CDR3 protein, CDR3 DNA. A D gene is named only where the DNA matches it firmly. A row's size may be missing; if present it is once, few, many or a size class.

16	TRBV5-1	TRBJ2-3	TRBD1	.	CASSSLGDSHTDTQYF	TGCGCCAGCAGCAGCTTGGGGGACAGCCACACAGATACGCAGTATTTT
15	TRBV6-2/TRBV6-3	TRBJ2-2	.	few	CASSYVGVGTGELFF	TGTGCCAGCAGTTACGTCGGAGTTGGCACCGGGGAGCTGTTTTTT
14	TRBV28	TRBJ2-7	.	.	CASSLVQELYEEYF	TGTGCCAGCAGTTTAGTGCAGGAGCTCTACGAGGAGTACTTC
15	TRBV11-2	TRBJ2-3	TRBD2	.	CASSLGGSGADTQYF	TGTGCCAGCAGCTTGGGCGGGAGCGGTGCAGATACGCAGTATTTT
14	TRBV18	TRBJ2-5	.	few	CASSPGGRQETQYF	TGTGCCAGCTCACCGGGGGGCAGGCAAGAGACCCAGTACTTC
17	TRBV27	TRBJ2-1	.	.	CASSLQSGQGPYNEQFF	TGTGCCAGCAGTTTACAATCGGGGCAGGGCCCCTACAATGAGCAGTTCTTC
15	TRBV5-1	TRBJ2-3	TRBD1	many	CASSAGQGSTDTQYF	TGCGCCAGCAGCGCCGGACAGGGTAGCACAGATACGCAGTATTTT
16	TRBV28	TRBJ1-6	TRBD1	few	CASSTTGGSYNSPLHF	TGTGCCAGCAGTACCACAGGGGGCTCGTATAATTCACCCCTCCACTTT
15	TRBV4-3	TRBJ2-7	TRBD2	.	CASSRLAGGDYEQYF	TGCGCCAGCAGCCGGCTAGCGGGAGGGGATTACGAGCAGTACTTC
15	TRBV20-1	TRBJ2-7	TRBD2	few	CSARAGGTPGAEQYF	TGCAGTGCTAGAGCCGGGGGGACTCCCGGGGCCGAGCAGTACTTC
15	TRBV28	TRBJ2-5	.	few	CASSLIGGGQETQYF	TGTGCCAGCAGTCTCATAGGGGGAGGACAAGAGACCCAGTACTTC
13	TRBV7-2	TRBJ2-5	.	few	CASSLGAAETQYF	TGTGCCAGCAGCTTGGGGGCCGCGGAGACCCAGTACTTC
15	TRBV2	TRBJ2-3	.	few	CASSEAGLYTDTQYF	TGTGCCAGCAGTGAAGCCGGACTTTACACAGATACGCAGTATTTT
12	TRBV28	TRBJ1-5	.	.	CASARRLQPQHF	TGTGCCAGCGCGCGCAGGCTTCAGCCCCAGCATTTT
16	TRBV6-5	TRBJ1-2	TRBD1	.	CASSYSGQATREGYTF	TGTGCCAGCAGTTACTCGGGACAGGCCACTCGTGAAGGCTACACCTTC
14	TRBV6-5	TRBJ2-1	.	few	CASELGAGSNEQFF	TGTGCCAGCGAGTTAGGGGCTGGGAGCAATGAGCAGTTCTTC
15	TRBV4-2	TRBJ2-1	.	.	CASSQVGIPYNEQFF	TGTGCCAGCAGCCAAGTAGGGATCCCCTACAATGAGCAGTTCTTC
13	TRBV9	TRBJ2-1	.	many	CASSVDPYNEQFF	TGTGCCAGCAGCGTAGATCCTTACAATGAGCAGTTCTTC
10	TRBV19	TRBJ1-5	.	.	CASSNGPQHF	TGTGCCAGTAGTAACGGACCCCAGCATTTT
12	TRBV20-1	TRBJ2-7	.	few	CSASQISYEQYF	TGCAGTGCTAGCCAAATCTCCTACGAGCAGTACTTC
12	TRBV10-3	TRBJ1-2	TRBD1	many	CANKGQGTGYTF	TGTGCCAACAAGGGACAGGGGACTGGCTACACCTTC
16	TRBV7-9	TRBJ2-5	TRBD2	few	CASSLGPAGAQETQYF	TGTGCCAGCAGCTTAGGTCCGGCGGGAGCACAAGAGACCCAGTACTTC
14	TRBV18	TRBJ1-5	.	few	CASSLGGGLQPQHF	TGTGCCAGCTCACTTGGTGGGGGGCTGCAGCCCCAGCATTTT